Reported below is one T cell receptor (beta chain). Sequencing used immunoSEQ multiplex PCR; TCRdb keeps in-frame clones, though not all of them. This table holds over a million clones, roughly 97% found once. The data derive from a study of shared clonotypes between healthy human individuals. There are 14 residues in the CDR3. The germline gives CDR1 LNHDA, CDR2 SQIVND (reference sequence). The J segment lost 5 bases and the V segment lost 3 bases, leaving 4 bases of the junction unmatched. The receptor was isolated from a man aged 30-40 years in good health. The V gene is TRBV19, the J gene TRBJ1-5; 7 bases line up with TRBD1. What was sequenced was naive CD4+ T cells sorted from blood. Described subset: CD45RA+ positively selected. The CDR3 protein is CASSMGQIDQPQHF. DNA of the CDR3: TGTGCCAGTAGTATGGGACAGATCGATCAGCCCCAGCATTTT.